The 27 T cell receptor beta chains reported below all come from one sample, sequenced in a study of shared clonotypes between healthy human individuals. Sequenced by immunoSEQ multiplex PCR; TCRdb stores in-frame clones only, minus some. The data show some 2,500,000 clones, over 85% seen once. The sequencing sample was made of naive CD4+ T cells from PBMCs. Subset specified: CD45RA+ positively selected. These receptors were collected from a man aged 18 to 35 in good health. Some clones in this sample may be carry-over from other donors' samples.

CDR3 residues: CASSYLDGRKDTQYF. CDR3 nucleotide sequence: TGTGCCAGCAGTTACCTTGACGGACGCAAGGATACGCAGTATTTT. The rearrangement links TRBV6-5 to TRBJ2-3; D not resolved. Deletions cut 2 bases from V and 6 bases from J, with 15 bases between. Germline V lookup: CDR1 MNHEY, CDR2 SVGAGI. The CDR3 has 15 amino acids.

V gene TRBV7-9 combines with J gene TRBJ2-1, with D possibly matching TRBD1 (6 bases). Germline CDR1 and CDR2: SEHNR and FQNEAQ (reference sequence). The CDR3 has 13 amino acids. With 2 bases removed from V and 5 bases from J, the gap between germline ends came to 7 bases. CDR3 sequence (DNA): TGTGCCAGCAGCTTACGGGACAACAATGAGCAGTTCTTC. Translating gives CASSLRDNNEQFF.

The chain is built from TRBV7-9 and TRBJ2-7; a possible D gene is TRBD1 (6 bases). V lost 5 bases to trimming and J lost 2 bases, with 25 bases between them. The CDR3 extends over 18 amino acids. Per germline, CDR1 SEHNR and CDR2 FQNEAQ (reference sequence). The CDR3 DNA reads TGTGCCAGCAGCGTAATGGGGGTCGAATCAGGGGTCCCCTACGAGCAGTACTTC. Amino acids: CASSVMGVESGVPYEQYF.

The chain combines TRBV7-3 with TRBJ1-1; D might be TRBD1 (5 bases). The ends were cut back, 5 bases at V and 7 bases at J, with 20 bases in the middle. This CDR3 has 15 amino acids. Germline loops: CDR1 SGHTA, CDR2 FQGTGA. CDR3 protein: CASSAKSGGTVEAFF. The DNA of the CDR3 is TGTGCCAGCAGCGCTAAAAGCGGGGGGACGGTTGAAGCTTTCTTT.

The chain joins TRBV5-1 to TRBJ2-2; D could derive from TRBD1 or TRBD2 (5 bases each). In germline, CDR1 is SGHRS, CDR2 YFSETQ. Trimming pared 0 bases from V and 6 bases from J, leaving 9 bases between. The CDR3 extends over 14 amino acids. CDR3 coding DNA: TGCGCCAGCAGCTTGGTGGGGGTGGCCGGGGAGCTGTTTTTT. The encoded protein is CASSLVGVAGELFF.

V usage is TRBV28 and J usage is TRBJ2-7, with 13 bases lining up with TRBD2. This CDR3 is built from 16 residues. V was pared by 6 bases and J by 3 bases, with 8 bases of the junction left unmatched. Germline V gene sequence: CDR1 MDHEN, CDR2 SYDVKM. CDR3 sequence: CASRQPGLAGIYEQYF. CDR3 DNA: TGTGCCAGCAGACAACCGGGACTAGCGGGAATCTACGAGCAGTACTTC.

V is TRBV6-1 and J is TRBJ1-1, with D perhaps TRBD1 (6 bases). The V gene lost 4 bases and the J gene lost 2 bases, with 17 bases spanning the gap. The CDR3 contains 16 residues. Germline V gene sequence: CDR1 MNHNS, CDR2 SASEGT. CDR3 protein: CASSADRRAGNTEAFF. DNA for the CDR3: TGTGCCAGCAGTGCCGACAGGAGGGCCGGTAACACTGAAGCTTTCTTT.

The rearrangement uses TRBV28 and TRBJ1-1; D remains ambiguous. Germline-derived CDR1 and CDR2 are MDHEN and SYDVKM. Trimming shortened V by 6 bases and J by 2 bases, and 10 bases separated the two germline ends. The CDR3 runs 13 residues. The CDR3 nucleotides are TGTGCCAGCAGCTCGAACTTTAACACTGAAGCTTTCTTT. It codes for CASSSNFNTEAFF.

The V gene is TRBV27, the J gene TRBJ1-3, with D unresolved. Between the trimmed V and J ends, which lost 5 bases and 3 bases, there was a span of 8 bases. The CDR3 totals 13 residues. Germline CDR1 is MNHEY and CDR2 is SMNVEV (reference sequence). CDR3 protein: CASSPSFGNTIYF. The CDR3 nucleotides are TGTGCCAGCAGTCCCTCTTTTGGAAACACCATATATTTT.

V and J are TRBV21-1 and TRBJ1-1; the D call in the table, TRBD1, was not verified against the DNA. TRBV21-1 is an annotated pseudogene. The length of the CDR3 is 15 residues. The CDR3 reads CASSKGQGGNTEAFF. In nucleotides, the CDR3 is TGTGCCAGCAGCAAGGGACAGGGCGGGAACACTGAAGCTTTCTTT.

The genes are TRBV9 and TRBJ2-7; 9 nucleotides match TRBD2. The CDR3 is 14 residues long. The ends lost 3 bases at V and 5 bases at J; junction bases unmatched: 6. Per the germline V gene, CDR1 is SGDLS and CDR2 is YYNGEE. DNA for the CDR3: TGTGCCAGCAGCGGATTTAGCGGGAGCAACGAGCAGTACTTC. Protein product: CASSGFSGSNEQYF.

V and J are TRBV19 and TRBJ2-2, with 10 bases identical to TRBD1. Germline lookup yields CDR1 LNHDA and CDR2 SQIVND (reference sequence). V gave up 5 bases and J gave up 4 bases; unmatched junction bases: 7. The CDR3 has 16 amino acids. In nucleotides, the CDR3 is TGTGCCAGTAGTCCCGACAGGGGGCCGTCCACCGGGGAGCTGTTTTTT. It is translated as CASSPDRGPSTGELFF. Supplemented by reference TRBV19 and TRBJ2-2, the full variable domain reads DGGITQSPKYLFRKEGQNVTLSCEQNLNHDAMYWYRQDPGQGLRLIYYSQIVNDFQKGDIAEGYSVSREKKESFPLTVTSAQKNPTAFYLCASSPDRGPSTGELFFGEGSRLTVL.

This CDR3 is CASSPISGRAGTDTQYF. CDR3 nucleotide sequence: TGTGCCAGCAGCCCGATTAGCGGGAGGGCCGGCACAGATACGCAGTATTTT. V usage is TRBV7-9 and J usage is TRBJ2-3, with 11 bases fitting TRBD2. CDR1 is SEHNR and CDR2 is FQNEAQ in the germline V gene (reference sequence). V trimming: 5 bases; J trimming: 1 base; junction bases outside the gene matches: 8. The CDR3 has 17 amino acids.

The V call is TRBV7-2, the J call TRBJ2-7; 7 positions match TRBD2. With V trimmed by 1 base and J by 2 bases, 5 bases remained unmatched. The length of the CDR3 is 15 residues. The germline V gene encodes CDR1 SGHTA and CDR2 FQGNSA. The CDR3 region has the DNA TGTGCCAGCAGCTTAGGTAGCGGGCTAGCCTACGAGCAGTACTTC. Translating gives CASSLGSGLAYEQYF.

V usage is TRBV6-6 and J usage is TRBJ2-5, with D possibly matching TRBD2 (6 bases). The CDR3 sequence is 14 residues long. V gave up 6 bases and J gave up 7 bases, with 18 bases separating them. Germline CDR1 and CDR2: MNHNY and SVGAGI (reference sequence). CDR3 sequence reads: CASSRDSAKGTQYF. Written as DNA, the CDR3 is TGTGCCAGCAGCCGGGACTCTGCTAAGGGGACCCAGTACTTC.

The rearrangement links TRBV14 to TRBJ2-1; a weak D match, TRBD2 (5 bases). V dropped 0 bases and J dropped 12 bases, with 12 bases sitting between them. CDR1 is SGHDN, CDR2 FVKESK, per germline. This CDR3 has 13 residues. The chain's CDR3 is CASSQDRRTLQFF. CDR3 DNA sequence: TGTGCCAGCAGCCAAGATCGTCGGACTTTGCAGTTCTTC.

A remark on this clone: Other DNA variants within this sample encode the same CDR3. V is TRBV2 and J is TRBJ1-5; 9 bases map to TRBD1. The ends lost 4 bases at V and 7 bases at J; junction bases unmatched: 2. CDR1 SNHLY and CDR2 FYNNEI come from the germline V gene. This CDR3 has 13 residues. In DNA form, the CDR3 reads TGTGCCAGCAGTGGGGGACAGGGACAGCCCCAGCATTTT. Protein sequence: CASSGGQGQPQHF.

The CDR3: CASSQEGRKGSGNTIYF. In DNA, the CDR3 is TGCGCCAGCAGCCAAGAAGGGAGAAAGGGCTCTGGAAACACCATATATTTT. V usage is TRBV4-3 and J usage is TRBJ1-3; D call uncertain. Germline CDR1 LGHNA, CDR2 YSLEER. V shed 0 bases and J shed 0 bases, with 12 bases lying between them. CDR3 length equals 17 residues.

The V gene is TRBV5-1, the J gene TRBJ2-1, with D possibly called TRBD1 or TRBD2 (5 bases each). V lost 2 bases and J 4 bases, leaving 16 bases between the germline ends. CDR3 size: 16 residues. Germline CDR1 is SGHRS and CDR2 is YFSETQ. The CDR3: CASSLGSDWTYNEQFF. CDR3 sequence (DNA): TGCGCCAGCAGCTTAGGGTCGGACTGGACATACAATGAGCAGTTCTTC.

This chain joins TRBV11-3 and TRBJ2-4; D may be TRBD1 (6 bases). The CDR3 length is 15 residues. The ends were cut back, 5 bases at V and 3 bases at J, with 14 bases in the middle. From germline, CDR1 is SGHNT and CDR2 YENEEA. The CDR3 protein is CASSNPGEGKNIQYF. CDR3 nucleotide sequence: TGTGCCAGCAGCAATCCAGGGGAAGGCAAAAACATTCAGTACTTC.

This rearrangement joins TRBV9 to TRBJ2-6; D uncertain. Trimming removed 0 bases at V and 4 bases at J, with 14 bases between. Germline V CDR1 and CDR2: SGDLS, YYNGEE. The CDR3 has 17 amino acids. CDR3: CASSVGGPSAGANVLTF. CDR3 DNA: TGTGCCAGCAGCGTAGGGGGTCCTTCGGCCGGGGCCAACGTCCTGACTTTC. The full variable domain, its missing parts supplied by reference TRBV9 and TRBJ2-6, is DSGVTQTPKHLITATGQRVTLRCSPRSGDLSVYWYQQSLDQGLQFLIQYYNGEERAKGNILERFSAQQFPDLHSELNLSSLELGDSALYFCASSVGGPSAGANVLTFGAGSRLTVL.

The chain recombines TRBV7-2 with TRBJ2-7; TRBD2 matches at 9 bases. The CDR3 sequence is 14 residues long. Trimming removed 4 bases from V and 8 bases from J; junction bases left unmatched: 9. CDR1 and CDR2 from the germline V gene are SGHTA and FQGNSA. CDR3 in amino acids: CASSSWREGRKQYF. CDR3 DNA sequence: TGTGCCAGCAGCTCGTGGCGGGAGGGCCGTAAGCAGTACTTC.

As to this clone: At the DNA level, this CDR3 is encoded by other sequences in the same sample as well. CDR3: CASSRRLAGPSYEQYF. In nucleotides, the CDR3 is TGTGCCAGCAGCCGTCGACTAGCGGGGCCTTCCTACGAGCAGTACTTC. This chain joins TRBV4-2 and TRBJ2-7; 11 positions agree with TRBD2. V dropped 4 bases and J dropped 1; count of bases not matched to a gene: 6. The CDR3 covers 16 residues. Germline V lookup: CDR1 LGHNA, CDR2 YNFKEQ.

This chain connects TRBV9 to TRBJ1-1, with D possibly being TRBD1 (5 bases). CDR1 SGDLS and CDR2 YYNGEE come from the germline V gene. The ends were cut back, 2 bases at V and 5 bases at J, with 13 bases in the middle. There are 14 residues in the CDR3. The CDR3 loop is CASSVQGVETEAFF. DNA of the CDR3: TGTGCCAGCAGCGTCCAGGGCGTTGAAACTGAAGCTTTCTTT.

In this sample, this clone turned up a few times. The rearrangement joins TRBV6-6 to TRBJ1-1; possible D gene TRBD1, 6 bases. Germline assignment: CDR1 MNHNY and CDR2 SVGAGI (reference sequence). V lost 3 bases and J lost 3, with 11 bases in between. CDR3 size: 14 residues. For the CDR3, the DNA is TGTGCCAGCAGTTATTCAGGGGTGGACACTGAAGCTTTCTTT. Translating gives CASSYSGVDTEAFF.

CDR3 nucleotide sequence: TGTGCCAGCACTTTCCGGGAAAACACCGGGGAGCTGTTTTTT. It is translated as CASTFRENTGELFF. V gene TRBV27 combines with J gene TRBJ2-2, with a possible D match to TRBD2 (5 bases). V was pared by 7 bases and J by 2 bases, with 11 bases between. The CDR3 has 14 residues. Germline CDR1 reads MNHEY; CDR2 reads SMNVEV (reference sequence).

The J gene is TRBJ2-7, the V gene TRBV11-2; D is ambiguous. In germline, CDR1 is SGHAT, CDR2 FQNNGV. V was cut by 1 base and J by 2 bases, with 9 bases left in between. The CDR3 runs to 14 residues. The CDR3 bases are TGTGCCAGCAGCTTAGGTCCGGTAGCCTACGAGCAGTACTTC. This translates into CASSLGPVAYEQYF.